Sequencing of this T cell receptor (beta chain) was carried out in a study of T-cell reconstitution after alpha-beta-depleted transplantation in children (dated by TCRdb to the mid-2010s). Notes on the research overall: T-cell immune reconstitution after TCRalphabeta/CD19-depleted allogeneic hematopoietic cell transplantation in children was quantitatively tracked in the study by means of TCR repertoire profiling.

The treatment or condition label on this specimen signifies: allogeneic hematopoietic cell transplantation with graft depleted of TCRalphabeta T cells and CD19 B cells. The transplant recipients were children given TCRalphabeta/CD19-depleted allogeneic hematopoietic cell grafts. Libraries were made using PCR. The sequencer was an Illumina HiSeq 2500. TCR libraries were prepared with molecular barcoding, using unique molecular identifiers to normalize TCRbeta repertoire quantification. The raw public reads went through TCRdb reprocessing: fastp at Q25, MiXCR clone calling, in-frame beta chains kept. Rows merge per CDR3 protein into single entries with the most common DNA and genes. The sample table shows 300,000 to 350,000 distinct CDR3 sequences, and about 17% are seen once. 35% to 50% of the sample goes to the ten largest clones. Broader findings and caveats from the paper: Over the following months the frequencies of hyperexpanded clones went down, and after one year T-cell counts and TCRbeta diversity were mostly credited to newly produced T cells. The high TCRbeta diversity at day 60 in some patients was ascribed to recipient T cells and intrathymic progenitors that had survived conditioning. Apparently early alphabetaT-cell count recovery about two months after transplant reportedly relied on only several hundred rapidly expanded clones derived from non-depleted graft cells.

This clonotype was detected many times. Its recognized antigen is unknown. Base quality data are lacking; no much larger clone is found one base away. The CDR3 spans 13 residues, from the cysteine through the phenylalanine. The retained sequence is limited to the CDR3, 39 bases, with the frame set at the first base. Relative to germline, V is missing 0 bases and J is missing 12 bases, with 5 bases of the junction outside any gene match. The clonotype comes from a male patient between 2 and 10 years old who had a stem cell transplant for acute lymphoblastic leukemia, so the T cells may come from the graft donor. Sequenced here: PBMCs, mostly from graft donor cells, sampled 360 days after TCRalphabeta/CD19-depleted stem cell transplant. This chain joins TRBV12-3 or TRBV12-4 to TRBJ2-7, with 10 junctional bases fitting TRBD1. In nucleotides, the sequence is TGTGCCAGCAGTTTAGCGGGACAGGGGAGGAGGTACTTC. Its translation is CASSLAGQGRRYF.